This TCR beta chain was captured by sequencing in a study of cytomegalovirus exposure and HLA in healthy donors. Study outcomes and limitations: Per published reports, the classifier diagnosed cytomegalovirus status with high specificity and sensitivity.

Germline V CDR1 and CDR2: SGHNT, YENEEA. The V gene lost 1 base and the J gene lost 5 bases, with 8 bases spanning the gap. The CDR3 extends over 13 amino acids. This clone was seen a handful of times. The antigen is unknown. This PCR relied on a set of 60 Vbeta primers and 13 Jbeta primers. TCRdb's table, derived via immunoSEQ multiplex PCR, lists solely in-frame clones and lacks some. The sample holds roughly 180,000 clones, 84% seen once. The genes are TRBV11-3 and TRBJ2-5, with no clear D. The sequence derives from a man aged 25-40 years in good health and CMV-seronegative. The sequencing sample was made of PBMCs. Here the CDR3 reads CASSLVWRETQYF. CDR3 DNA: TGTGCCAGCAGCTTAGTGTGGCGGGAGACCCAGTACTTC.